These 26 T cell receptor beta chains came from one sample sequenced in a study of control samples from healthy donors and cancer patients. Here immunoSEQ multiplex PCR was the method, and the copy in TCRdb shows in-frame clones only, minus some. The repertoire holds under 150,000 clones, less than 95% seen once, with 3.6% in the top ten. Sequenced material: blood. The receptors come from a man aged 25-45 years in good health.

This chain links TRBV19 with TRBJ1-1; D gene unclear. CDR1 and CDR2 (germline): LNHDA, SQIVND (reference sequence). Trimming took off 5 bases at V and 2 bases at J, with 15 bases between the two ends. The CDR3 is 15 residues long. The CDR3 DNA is TGTGCCAGTAGTTACAGCGGAGCGGGAAACACTGAAGCTTTCTTT. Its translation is CASSYSGAGNTEAFF.

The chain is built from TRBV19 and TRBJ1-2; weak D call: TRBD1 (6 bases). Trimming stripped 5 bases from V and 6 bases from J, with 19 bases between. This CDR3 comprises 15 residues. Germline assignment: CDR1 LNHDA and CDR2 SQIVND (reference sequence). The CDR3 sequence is CASSPRGGTTDGYTF. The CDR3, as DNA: TGTGCCAGTAGTCCCCGGGGTGGGACAACGGATGGCTACACCTTC. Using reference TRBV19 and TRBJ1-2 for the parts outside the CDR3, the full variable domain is DGGITQSPKYLFRKEGQNVTLSCEQNLNHDAMYWYRQDPGQGLRLIYYSQIVNDFQKGDIAEGYSVSREKKESFPLTVTSAQKNPTAFYLCASSPRGGTTDGYTFGSGTRLTVV.

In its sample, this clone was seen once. CDR3 in DNA: TGCGCCAGCAACCAGACAGGGGGCGACTATGGCTACACCTTC. Translated, it gives CASNQTGGDYGYTF. The genes are TRBV23-1 and TRBJ1-2; 10 bases align to TRBD1. TRBV23-1 is an open reading frame, and its role is uncertain. The CDR3 contains 14 residues. Trimming cost V 7 bases and J 3 bases; bases outside gene matches: 5.

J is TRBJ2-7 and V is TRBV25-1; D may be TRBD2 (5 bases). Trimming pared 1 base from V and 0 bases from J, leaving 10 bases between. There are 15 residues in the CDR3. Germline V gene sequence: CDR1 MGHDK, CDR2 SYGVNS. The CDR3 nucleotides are TGTGCCAGCAGTGAATCCTGGGCGGGCTCCTACGAGCAGTACTTC. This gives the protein CASSESWAGSYEQYF.

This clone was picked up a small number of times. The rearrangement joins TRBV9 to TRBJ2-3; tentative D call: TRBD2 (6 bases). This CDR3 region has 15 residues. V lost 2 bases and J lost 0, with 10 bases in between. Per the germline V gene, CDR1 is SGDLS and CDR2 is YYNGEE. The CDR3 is CASSVAGPSTDTQYF. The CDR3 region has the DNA TGTGCCAGCAGCGTGGCGGGGCCTAGCACAGATACGCAGTATTTT.

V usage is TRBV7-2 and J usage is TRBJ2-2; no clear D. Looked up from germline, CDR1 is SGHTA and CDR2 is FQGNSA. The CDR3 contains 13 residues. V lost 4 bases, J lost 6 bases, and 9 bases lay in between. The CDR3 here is CASSSPYPGELFF. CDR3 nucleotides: TGTGCCAGCAGCTCTCCTTATCCCGGGGAGCTGTTTTTT.

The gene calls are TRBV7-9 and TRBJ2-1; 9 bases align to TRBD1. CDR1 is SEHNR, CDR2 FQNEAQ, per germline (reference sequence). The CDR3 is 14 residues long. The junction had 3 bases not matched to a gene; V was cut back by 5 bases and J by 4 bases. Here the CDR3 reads CASSRTGDYNEQFF. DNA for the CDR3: TGTGCCAGCAGCAGGACAGGGGATTACAATGAGCAGTTCTTC. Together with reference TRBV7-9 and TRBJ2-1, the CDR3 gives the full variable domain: DTGVSQNPRHKITKRGQNVTFRCDPISEHNRLYWYRQTLGQGPEFLTYFQNEAQLEKSRLLSDRFSAERPKGSFSTLEIQRTEQGDSAMYLCASSRTGDYNEQFFGPGTRLTVL.

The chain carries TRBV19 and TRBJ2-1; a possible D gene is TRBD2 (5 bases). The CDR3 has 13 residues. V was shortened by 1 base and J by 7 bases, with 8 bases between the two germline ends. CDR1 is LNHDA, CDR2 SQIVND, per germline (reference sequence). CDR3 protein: CASSIVSGNEQFF. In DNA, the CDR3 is TGTGCCAGTAGTATAGTTTCGGGAAATGAGCAGTTCTTC.

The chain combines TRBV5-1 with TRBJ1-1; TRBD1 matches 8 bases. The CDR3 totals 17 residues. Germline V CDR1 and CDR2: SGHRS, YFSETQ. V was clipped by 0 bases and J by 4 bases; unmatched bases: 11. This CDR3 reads CASSLVLTGDHSTEAFF. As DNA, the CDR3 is TGCGCCAGCAGCTTGGTCCTGACAGGGGATCATTCCACTGAAGCTTTCTTT.

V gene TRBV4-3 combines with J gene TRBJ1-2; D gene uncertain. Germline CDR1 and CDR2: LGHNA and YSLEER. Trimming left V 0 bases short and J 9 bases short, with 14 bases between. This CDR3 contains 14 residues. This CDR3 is CASSQDRSVRSYTF. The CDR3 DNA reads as TGCGCCAGCAGCCAAGATCGTAGTGTGAGGAGCTACACCTTC.

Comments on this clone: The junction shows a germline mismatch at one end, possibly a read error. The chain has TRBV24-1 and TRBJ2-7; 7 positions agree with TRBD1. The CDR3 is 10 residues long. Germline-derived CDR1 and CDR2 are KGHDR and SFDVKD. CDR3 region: CATKRQGPSF. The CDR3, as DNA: TGTGCCACCAAAAGACAGGGCCCCAGCTTC.

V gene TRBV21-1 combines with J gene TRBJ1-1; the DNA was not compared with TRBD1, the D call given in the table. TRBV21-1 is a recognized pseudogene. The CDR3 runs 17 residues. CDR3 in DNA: TGTGCCAGCAGCGTCGCCGAGGGACAGGAAATGAACACTGAAGCTTTCTTT. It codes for CASSVAEGQEMNTEAFF.

The DNA for the CDR3 is TGTGCCAGCAGTTACCCTAGAACCGGTTATCAGCCCCAGCATTTT. Protein sequence: CASSYPRTGYQPQHF. J is TRBJ1-5 and V is TRBV6-5; D unresolved. Trimming pared 2 bases from V and 5 bases from J, leaving 13 bases between. Germline V gene sequence: CDR1 MNHEY, CDR2 SVGAGI. The CDR3 is made up of 15 amino acids.

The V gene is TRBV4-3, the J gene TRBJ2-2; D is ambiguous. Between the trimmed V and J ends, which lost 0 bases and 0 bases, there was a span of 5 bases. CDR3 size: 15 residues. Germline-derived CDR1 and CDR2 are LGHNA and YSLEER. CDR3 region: CASSQDAPNTGELFF. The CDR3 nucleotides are TGCGCCAGCAGCCAAGATGCTCCGAACACCGGGGAGCTGTTTTTT.

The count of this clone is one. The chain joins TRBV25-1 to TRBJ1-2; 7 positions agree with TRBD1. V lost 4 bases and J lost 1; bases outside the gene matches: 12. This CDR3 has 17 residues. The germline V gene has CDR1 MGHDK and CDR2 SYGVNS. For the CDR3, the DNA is TGTGCCAGCAGTGCTTCCGGGACAGCTACCATTAACTATGGCTACACCTTC. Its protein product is CASSASGTATINYGYTF.

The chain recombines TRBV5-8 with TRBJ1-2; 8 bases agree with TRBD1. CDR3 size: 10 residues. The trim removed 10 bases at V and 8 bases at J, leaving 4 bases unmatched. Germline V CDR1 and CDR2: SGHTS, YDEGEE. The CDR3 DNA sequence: TGTGCCGGAGACAGGGGCGGCTACACCTTC. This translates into CAGDRGGYTF.

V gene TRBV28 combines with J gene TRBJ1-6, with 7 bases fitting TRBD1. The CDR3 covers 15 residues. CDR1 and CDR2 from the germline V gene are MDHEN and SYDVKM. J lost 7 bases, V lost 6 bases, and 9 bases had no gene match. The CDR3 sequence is CASRFLTGKNSPLHF. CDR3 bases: TGTGCCAGCAGATTCCTGACAGGGAAAAATTCACCCCTCCACTTT.

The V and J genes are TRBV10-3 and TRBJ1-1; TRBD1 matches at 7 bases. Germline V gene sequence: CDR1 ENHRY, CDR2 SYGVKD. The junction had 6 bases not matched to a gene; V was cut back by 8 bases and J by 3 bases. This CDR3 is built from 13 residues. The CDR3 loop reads CAIHDRAYTEAFF. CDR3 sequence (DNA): TGTGCCATCCACGACAGGGCGTACACTGAAGCTTTCTTT.

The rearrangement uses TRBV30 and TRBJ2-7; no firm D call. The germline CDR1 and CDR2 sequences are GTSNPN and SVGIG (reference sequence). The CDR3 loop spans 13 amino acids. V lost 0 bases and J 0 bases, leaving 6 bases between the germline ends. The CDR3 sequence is CAWSVSHSYEQYF. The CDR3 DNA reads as TGTGCCTGGAGTGTATCTCACTCCTACGAGCAGTACTTC.

This chain's CDR3 is CASSQDDGSWRLDTQYF. The CDR3 nucleotides are TGTGCCAGCAGCCAAGATGATGGGTCTTGGCGCCTAGATACGCAGTATTTT. This chain joins TRBV3-1 (or the pseudogene TRBV3-2) and TRBJ2-3; D is unclear. V was trimmed by 0 bases and J by 5 bases, leaving 18 bases between them. Germline V lookup: CDR1 LGHDT, CDR2 YNNKEL (reference sequence). The CDR3 sequence is 17 residues long.

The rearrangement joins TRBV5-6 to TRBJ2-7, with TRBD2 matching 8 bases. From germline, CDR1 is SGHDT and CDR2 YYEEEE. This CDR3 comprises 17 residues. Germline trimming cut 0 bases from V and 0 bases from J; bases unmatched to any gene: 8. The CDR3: CASSLAPGGVSSYEQYF. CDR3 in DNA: TGTGCCAGCAGCTTGGCCCCCGGGGGGGTGAGCTCCTACGAGCAGTACTTC.

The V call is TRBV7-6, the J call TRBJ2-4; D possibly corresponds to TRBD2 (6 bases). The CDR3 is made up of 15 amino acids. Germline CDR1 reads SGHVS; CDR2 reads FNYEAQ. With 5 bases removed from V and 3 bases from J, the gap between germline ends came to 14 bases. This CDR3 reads CASSLAEGLKNIQYF. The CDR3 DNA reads TGTGCCAGCAGCCTCGCAGAGGGACTCAAAAACATTCAGTACTTC.

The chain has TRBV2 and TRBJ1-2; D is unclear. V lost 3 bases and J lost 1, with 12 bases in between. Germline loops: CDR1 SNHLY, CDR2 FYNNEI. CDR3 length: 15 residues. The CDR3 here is CASSDDGGYNYGYTF. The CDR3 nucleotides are TGTGCCAGCAGTGATGACGGCGGGTATAACTATGGCTACACCTTC.

For the CDR3, the DNA is TGTGCCAGAGAAACAGGGGGCGAGCCAGATACGCAGTATTTT. Residues: CARETGGEPDTQYF. The J gene is TRBJ2-3, the V gene TRBV2, with 9 bases lining up with TRBD1. Germline CDR1 SNHLY, CDR2 FYNNEI. The CDR3 covers 14 residues. V lost 9 bases to trimming and J lost 4 bases; unmatched junction nucleotides: 8.

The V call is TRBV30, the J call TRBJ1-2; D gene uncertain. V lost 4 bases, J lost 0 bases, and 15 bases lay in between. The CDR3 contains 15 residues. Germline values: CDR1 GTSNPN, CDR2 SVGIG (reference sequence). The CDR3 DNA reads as TGTGCCTGGACCAAGGACGGATACACTAACTATGGCTACACCTTC. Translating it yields CAWTKDGYTNYGYTF. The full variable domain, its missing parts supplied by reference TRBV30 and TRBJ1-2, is SQTIHQWPATLVQPVGSPLSLECTVEGTSNPNLYWYRQAAGRGLQLLFYSVGIGQISSEVPQNLSASRPQDRQFILSSKKLLLSDSGFYLCAWTKDGYTNYGYTFGSGTRLTVV.

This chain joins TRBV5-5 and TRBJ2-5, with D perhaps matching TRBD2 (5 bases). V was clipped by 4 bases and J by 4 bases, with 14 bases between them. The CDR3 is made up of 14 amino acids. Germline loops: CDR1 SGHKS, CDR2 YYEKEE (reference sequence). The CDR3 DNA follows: TGTGCCAGCAGCCCCCCCGGGGTGGTAGAGACCCAGTACTTC. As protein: CASSPPGVVETQYF.